These 16 T cell receptor beta chains were sequenced from one sample in a study of blood T cell repertoires in COVID-19. Profiling relied on immunoSEQ multiplex PCR, and the TCRdb table lists in-frame clones only, not all of them. The table has about 140,000 clones, 75% to 85% seen once. The sequenced sample consisted of peripheral blood. All receptors come from a man between 60 and 75 years old with acute or convalescent COVID-19.

Ten or more counts support this clone. V is TRBV6-5 and J is TRBJ1-4; unclear D gene. Trimming removed 0 bases at V and 10 bases at J, with 12 bases between. The CDR3 runs to 14 residues. Germline lookup yields CDR1 MNHEY and CDR2 SVGAGI. In DNA, the CDR3 is TGTGCCAGCAGTTACTCGAATCCCCCTAGAAAACTGTTTTTT. Protein: CASSYSNPPRKLFF.

J is TRBJ1-1 and V is TRBV12-3 or TRBV12-4; possibly TRBD1 for D (6 bases). The CDR3 spans 13 residues. Trimming cost V 5 bases and J 10 bases, with 17 bases left between them. The CDR3 reads CASSPTGTRRAFF. The CDR3 DNA follows: TGTGCCAGCAGTCCCACCGGGACACGGCGAGCTTTCTTT.

V usage is TRBV7-8 and J usage is TRBJ2-2, with D maybe TRBD1 (6 bases). The CDR3 runs to 14 residues. Trimming shortened V by 5 bases and J by 4 bases, and 11 bases separated the two germline ends. From germline, CDR1 is SGHVS and CDR2 FQNEAQ. This CDR3 is CASSGNRATGELFF. As DNA, the CDR3 is TGTGCCAGCAGCGGAAACAGGGCCACCGGGGAGCTGTTTTTT. Looking up the rest from reference TRBV7-8 and TRBJ2-2 gives the full variable domain: GAGVSQSPRYKVAKRGQDVALRCDPISGHVSLFWYQQALGQGPEFLTYFQNEAQLDKSGLPSDRFFAERPEGSVSTLKIQRTQQEDSAVYLCASSGNRATGELFFGEGSRLTVL.

The rearrangement joins TRBV29-1 to TRBJ1-2; no definite D call. Trimming stripped 4 bases from V and 0 bases from J, with 3 bases between. The V gene's germline CDR1 is SQVTM and CDR2 ANQGSEA. The CDR3 extends over 11 amino acids. CDR3 amino acids: CSVVANYGYTF. Here the CDR3 DNA reads TGCAGCGTTGTAGCTAACTATGGCTACACCTTC.

This rearrangement joins TRBV29-1 to TRBJ2-5; 8 positions agree with TRBD1. The CDR3 contains 13 residues. J lost 0 bases, V lost 5 bases, and 2 bases had no gene match. Per the germline V gene, CDR1 is SQVTM and CDR2 is ANQGSEA. CDR3 in amino acids: CSVLGQDQETQYF. In DNA, the CDR3 is TGCAGCGTTCTGGGACAGGACCAAGAGACCCAGTACTTC.

CDR3 nucleotide sequence: TGCGCCAGCAGCTTGTTGGGCTATAACGCAGATACGCAGTATTTT. This gives the protein CASSLLGYNADTQYF. J is TRBJ2-3 and V is TRBV5-1, with D uncertain. Germline CDR1 SGHRS, CDR2 YFSETQ. CDR3 length: 15 amino acids. V dropped 1 base and J dropped 4 bases, with 13 bases sitting between them.

There are a few counts of this clone. The V call is TRBV3-1 (or the pseudogene TRBV3-2), the J call TRBJ1-1; 10 bases are shared with TRBD1. Per the germline V gene, CDR1 is LGHDT and CDR2 is YNNKEL (reference sequence). V lost 3 bases and J lost 11; bases outside the gene matches: 6. This CDR3 comprises 13 residues. The CDR3 spells CASSHGTGVGAFF. As DNA, the CDR3 is TGTGCCAGCAGCCACGGGACAGGGGTTGGGGCTTTCTTT.

The chain employs TRBV21-1 and TRBJ2-5; the table gives TRBD1 as D, unverified against the DNA. TRBV21-1 is annotated as a pseudogene. The CDR3 sequence is 13 residues long. DNA for the CDR3: TGTGCCAGCAGCACCGACAGCGAAGAGACCCAGTACTTC. Its protein product is CASSTDSEETQYF.

This rearrangement joins TRBV27 to TRBJ2-7; 8 bases are shared with TRBD2. The CDR3 has 14 amino acids. The V segment lost 8 bases and the J segment 7 bases; nucleotides outside the gene matches: 13. Germline CDR1 is MNHEY and CDR2 is SMNVEV (reference sequence). The CDR3 nucleotides read TGTGCCAGCGTAGTATTAGCGGGGTCGGGGGAGCAGTACTTC. This gives the protein CASVVLAGSGEQYF.

The chain employs TRBV9 and TRBJ2-6; tentative D call: TRBD1 (6 bases). The V end was cut by 3 bases, the J end by 2 bases, with 12 bases between. CDR1 and CDR2 (germline): SGDLS, YYNGEE. The CDR3 contains 16 residues. CDR3: CASSEKQGAGANVLTF. CDR3 DNA: TGTGCCAGCAGCGAGAAACAGGGTGCTGGGGCCAACGTCCTGACTTTC.

This chain uses TRBV4-1 with TRBJ2-7; TRBD2 agrees at 8 bases. The CDR3 sequence is 17 residues long. The V gene's germline CDR1 is MGHRA and CDR2 YSYEKL. V lost 4 bases, J lost 2 bases, and 13 bases stayed unmatched. This CDR3 is CASSPVPSSGYTYEQYF. Here the CDR3 DNA reads TGCGCCAGCAGCCCAGTTCCCTCTAGCGGGTACACCTACGAGCAGTACTTC.

This clone was detected only once. The gene calls are TRBV6-5 and TRBJ1-4; D not resolved. V was clipped by 0 bases and J by 7 bases, with 12 bases between them. The CDR3 covers 15 residues. Germline loops: CDR1 MNHEY, CDR2 SVGAGI. The chain's CDR3 is CASSYSNLGSEKLFF. CDR3 bases: TGTGCCAGCAGTTACTCGAATTTGGGGAGTGAAAAACTGTTTTTT.

Only one count was recorded for this clone. The chain has TRBV6-6 and TRBJ1-4; no clear D gene. This CDR3 contains 15 residues. Germline values: CDR1 MNHNY, CDR2 SVGAGI (reference sequence). V shed 7 bases and J shed 8 bases, with 20 bases lying between them. CDR3 DNA sequence: TGTGCCAGCAATTCCCGGATGCTCGAGGAAGAAAAACTGTTTTTT. Amino acid sequence: CASNSRMLEEEKLFF.

V gene TRBV3-1 (or the pseudogene TRBV3-2) combines with J gene TRBJ2-5, with 7 bases aligning to TRBD2. Germline-derived CDR1 and CDR2 are LGHDT and YNNKEL (reference sequence). The CDR3 totals 13 residues. V lost 0 bases and J lost 7; bases outside the gene matches: 2. In nucleotides, the CDR3 is TGTGCCAGCAGCCAAGAAGGCGGGGGGACCCAGTACTTC. As protein: CASSQEGGGTQYF.

The genes are TRBV3-1 (or the pseudogene TRBV3-2) and TRBJ2-3; D not resolved. This CDR3 spans 15 amino acids. The V and J ends lost 1 base and 3 bases respectively, with 11 bases between them. Germline lookup yields CDR1 LGHDT and CDR2 YNNKEL (reference sequence). CDR3 sequence (DNA): TGTGCCAGCAGCCAAGTCGCGGCCCTAACAGATACGCAGTATTTT. Its protein is CASSQVAALTDTQYF.

The chain joins TRBV5-1 to TRBJ1-2; 8 bases fit TRBD1. The CDR3 length is 14 residues. The V gene end was trimmed by 4 bases and the J gene end by 3 bases; junction bases not matched to a gene: 5. From germline, CDR1 is SGHRS and CDR2 YFSETQ. The CDR3 protein is CASSPDRGHYGYTF. CDR3 DNA: TGCGCCAGCAGCCCAGACAGGGGACACTATGGCTACACCTTC.